This T cell receptor beta chain derives from a study of blood T cell repertoires in COVID-19. Study in general: In each case, the material was cDNA or gDNA derived from T cells, B-cell-depleted T cells, or PBMCs.

In the original analysis: Reference gene primer amplification gave nucleated cell count estimates. Data came from immunoSEQ multiplex PCR; TCRdb stores just in-frame clones and leaves some out. V and J calls and clone size follow that table, whereas D and trimming were derived from the DNA. Among a few hundred thousand clones listed, about 85% were seen once. The ends were cut back, 9 bases at V and 0 bases at J, with 14 bases in the middle. Germline assignment: CDR1 SNHLY and CDR2 FYNNEI. This CDR3 is built from 14 residues. This receptor was obtained from a woman between 18 and 30 years old with acute or convalescent COVID-19. Material for sequencing was peripheral blood. The V call is TRBV2, the J call TRBJ1-2; D remains unclear. The CDR3 region has the DNA TGTGCCAGTGTGGGTACAGCCACTAACTATGGCTACACCTTC. Translating it yields CASVGTATNYGYTF. Full variable domain (outside the CDR3, taken from reference TRBV2 and TRBJ1-2): EPEVTQTPSHQVTQMGQEVILRCVPISNHLYFYWYRQILGQKVEFLVSFYNNEISEKSEIFDDQFSVERPDGSNFTLKIRSTKLEDSAMYFCASVGTATNYGYTFGSGTRLTVV.